Listed below are T cell receptor beta chains from one sample, sequenced in a study of PD-1 blockade in classical Hodgkin lymphoma. Data came from immunoSEQ multiplex PCR; TCRdb stores just in-frame clones and leaves some out. The sample has about 32,000 clones, around 80% seen once. This specimen was peripheral blood mononuclear cells (PBMCs), taken before the fourth cycle of nivolumab. The receptors shown here come from a human donor with classical Hodgkin lymphoma. Both conserved end residues are part of each CDR3. Fields, in order: V gene, J gene, D gene, clone size, CDR3 protein, CDR3 DNA. The D gene is left open where the match is weak. Size is omitted from some rows. Given values are once, few, many or a class for expanded clones.

V: TRBV27
J: TRBJ2-3
D: -
size: -
CDR3: CASSGSTWGTQYF
DNA: TGTGCCAGCAGTGGGTCAACCTGGGGCACGCAGTATTTT

V: TRBV9
J: TRBJ2-1
D: -
size: -
CDR3: CASSVRGDNEQFF
DNA: TGTGCCAGCAGCGTTAGGGGGGACAATGAGCAGTTCTTC

V: TRBV2
J: TRBJ1-2
D: -
size: few
CDR3: CARRDQGPGYTF
DNA: TGTGCCAGGCGCGATCAGGGTCCCGGCTACACCTTC

V: TRBV6-5
J: TRBJ1-1
D: -
size: -
CDR3: CASSAKRTEAFF
DNA: TGTGCCAGCAGCGCTAAAAGAACTGAAGCTTTCTTT

V: TRBV28
J: TRBJ1-4
D: -
size: -
CDR3: CASSFYGQEVFF
DNA: TGTGCCAGCAGTTTTTATGGGCAAGAGGTGTTTTTT

V: TRBV10-3
J: TRBJ1-2
D: -
size: -
CDR3: CAISEDEYGYTF
DNA: TGTGCCATCAGTGAGGACGAATATGGCTACACCTTC

V: TRBV4-1
J: TRBJ1-1
D: -
size: -
CDR3: CASSHLPVNTEAFF
DNA: TGCGCCAGCAGCCACCTTCCGGTGAACACTGAAGCTTTCTTT

V: TRBV9
J: TRBJ2-2
D: -
size: -
CDR3: CASSAPLGFTGELFF
DNA: TGTGCCAGCAGCGCCCCCCTGGGTTTCACCGGGGAGCTGTTTTTT

V: TRBV6-5
J: TRBJ1-5
D: -
size: -
CDR3: CASRRALYSNQPQHF
DNA: TGTGCCAGCCGCAGGGCACTGTATAGCAATCAGCCCCAGCATTTT

V: TRBV6-5
J: TRBJ2-1
D: TRBD2
size: few
CDR3: CASTSNGRGNEQFF
DNA: TGTGCCAGCACCAGTAATGGGCGGGGGAATGAGCAGTTCTTC

V: TRBV2
J: TRBJ2-5
D: -
size: once
CDR3: CAGPRGGTQYF
DNA: TGTGCCGGGCCGAGGGGGGGGACCCAGTACTTC

V: TRBV25-1
J: TRBJ2-3
D: -
size: -
CDR3: CASSPHALGVGTDTQYF
DNA: TGTGCCAGCAGTCCCCATGCCCTGGGAGTGGGCACAGATACGCAGTATTTT

V: TRBV28
J: TRBJ1-1
D: TRBD1
size: -
CDR3: CASLLRDRDTEAFF
DNA: TGTGCCAGCCTATTGAGGGACAGGGATACTGAAGCTTTCTTT

V: TRBV6-4
J: TRBJ1-2
D: -
size: -
CDR3: CASSDEAGKNYGYTF
DNA: TGTGCCAGCAGTGATGAGGCCGGGAAAAACTATGGCTACACCTTC

V: TRBV18
J: TRBJ1-1
D: TRBD1
size: few
CDR3: CASSPGQGAFGTEAFF
DNA: TGTGCCAGCTCACCTGGACAGGGGGCGTTTGGCACTGAAGCTTTCTTT

V: TRBV27
J: TRBJ2-1
D: TRBD2
size: -
CDR3: CASSLRLAGGSEQFF
DNA: TGTGCCAGCAGTCTACGACTAGCGGGAGGTAGTGAGCAGTTCTTC

V: TRBV11-2
J: TRBJ2-2
D: -
size: -
CDR3: CASSPDNLNTGELFF
DNA: TGTGCCAGCAGTCCCGACAACTTGAACACCGGGGAGCTGTTTTTT

V: TRBV28
J: TRBJ2-7
D: -
size: -
CDR3: CASSLEDEQYF
DNA: TGTGCCAGCAGCCTCGAGGACGAGCAGTACTTC

V: TRBV28
J: TRBJ1-6
D: TRBD1
size: once
CDR3: CASSGNQGVGSPLHF
DNA: TGTGCCAGCTCCGGTAATCAGGGGGTAGGATCACCCCTCCACTTT

V: TRBV27
J: TRBJ1-2
D: TRBD1
size: -
CDR3: CASSNRQGATIGYTF
DNA: TGTGCCAGCAGTAACCGACAGGGGGCGACGATTGGCTACACCTTC

V: TRBV5-8
J: TRBJ1-2
D: -
size: -
CDR3: CASSLRTRHANYGYTF
DNA: TGTGCCAGCAGCTTAAGAACGAGACACGCTAACTATGGCTACACCTTC

V: TRBV19
J: TRBJ1-5
D: -
size: -
CDR3: CASSTQILISNQPQHF
DNA: TGTGCCAGTAGTACCCAAATACTAATTAGCAATCAGCCCCAGCATTTT

V: TRBV28
J: TRBJ2-2
D: -
size: -
CDR3: CASSFPAGELFF
DNA: TGTGCCAGCAGTTTCCCGGCCGGGGAGCTGTTTTTT

V: TRBV2
J: TRBJ1-2
D: -
size: few
CDR3: CASSDYTF
DNA: TGTGCCAGTTCGGACTACACCTTC

V: TRBV5-1
J: TRBJ2-1
D: -
size: -
CDR3: CASSLPGPDNEQFF
DNA: TGCGCCAGCAGCTTACCCGGACCAGACAATGAGCAGTTCTTC

V: TRBV28
J: TRBJ2-7
D: -
size: -
CDR3: CASSLIRSHYEQYF
DNA: TGTGCCAGCAGTTTGATTCGGTCCCACTACGAGCAGTACTTC

V: TRBV29-1
J: TRBJ1-2
D: -
size: few
CDR3: CSVVEGYTF
DNA: TGCAGCGTTGTGGAGGGCTACACCTTC

V: TRBV7-8
J: TRBJ1-5
D: -
size: -
CDR3: CASSLRGGRSGYSNQPQHF
DNA: TGTGCCAGCAGCTTAAGGGGAGGCAGGTCGGGATATAGCAATCAGCCCCAGCATTTT

V: TRBV5-1
J: TRBJ2-2
D: -
size: -
CDR3: CASSLALTGELFF
DNA: TGCGCCAGCAGCTTGGCCCTCACCGGGGAGCTGTTTTTT

V: TRBV6-5
J: TRBJ2-3
D: -
size: few
CDR3: CASSFPRGGRDTQYF
DNA: TGTGCCAGCAGTTTCCCTAGGGGGGGAAGAGATACGCAGTATTTT

V: TRBV28
J: TRBJ2-5
D: -
size: -
CDR3: CASSFDVETQYF
DNA: TGTGCCAGCAGTTTTGATGTAGAGACCCAGTACTTC

V: TRBV9
J: TRBJ2-3
D: TRBD1
size: -
CDR3: CASSPRTGVSTDTQYF
DNA: TGTGCCAGCAGCCCCAGGACAGGGGTTAGCACAGATACGCAGTATTTT

V: TRBV7-3
J: TRBJ2-3
D: -
size: -
CDR3: CASSLRSSTTDTQYF
DNA: TGTGCCAGCAGCTTAAGATCTAGCACCACAGATACGCAGTATTTT

V: TRBV6-5
J: TRBJ2-2
D: TRBD1
size: -
CDR3: CASRLGQAGVGELFF
DNA: TGTGCCAGCAGGCTCGGACAGGCCGGGGTCGGGGAGCTGTTTTTT

V: TRBV6-1
J: TRBJ2-7
D: -
size: medium-sized
CDR3: CASRLSASKSGEQYF
DNA: TGTGCCAGCAGGCTTTCTGCCTCTAAGTCGGGAGAGCAGTACTTC

V: TRBV29-1
J: TRBJ2-7
D: TRBD1
size: -
CDR3: CSARTGGPYEQYF
DNA: TGCAGCGCAAGGACAGGGGGACCCTACGAGCAGTACTTC

V: TRBV4-1
J: TRBJ2-7
D: -
size: -
CDR3: CASSQSGGIRYEQYF
DNA: TGCGCCAGCAGCCAATCGGGCGGAATAAGATACGAGCAGTACTTC

V: TRBV5-1
J: TRBJ2-3
D: -
size: -
CDR3: CASSFGGSTDTQYF
DNA: TGCGCCAGCAGCTTCGGCGGGTCCACAGATACGCAGTATTTT

V: TRBV5-4
J: TRBJ2-1
D: -
size: -
CDR3: CASSLVGKGYNEQFF
DNA: TGTGCCAGCAGCTTGGTAGGGAAAGGTTACAATGAGCAGTTCTTC